The 16 T cell receptor beta chains in this list originate from one sample, sequenced in a study of vaccination effects on CD4 cells after COVID-19. Antigen-specific CD4+ T cell clonotypes were called by their expansion after viral peptide-pool culture in ViraFEST. The authors isolated CD4+ T cells after 10 days of culture. TCRdb's copy holds only in-frame clones and misses some; the assay was immunoSEQ multiplex PCR. The sample lists tens of thousands of clones, roughly 79% occurring once. No antigen has been assigned to these receptors. The sample in question was CD4+ T cells from PBMCs cultured with HCoV-229E spike peptides, obtained before COVID-19 vaccination. All receptors come from a human donor who received a COVID-19 vaccine.

The genes are TRBV5-8 and TRBJ2-5; maybe TRBD2 (6 bases). This CDR3 is 14 amino acids long. V was trimmed by 3 bases and J by 3 bases, leaving 12 bases between them. CDR1 is SGHTS and CDR2 is YDEGEE in the germline V gene. CDR3 DNA sequence: TGTGCCAGCAGCTCCCGCGGGGTGGAAGAGACCCAGTACTTC. Translating gives CASSSRGVEETQYF. Complete variable domain (other parts from reference TRBV5-8 and TRBJ2-5): EAGVTQSPTHLIKTRGQQATLRCSPISGHTSVYWYQQALGLGLQFLLWYDEGEERNRGNFPPRFSGRQFPNYSSELNVNALELEDSALYLCASSSRGVEETQYFGPGTRLLVL.

The J gene is TRBJ1-2, the V gene TRBV2, with D possibly matching TRBD1 (6 bases). Trimming removed 6 bases at V and 3 bases at J, with 11 bases between. In germline, CDR1 is SNHLY, CDR2 FYNNEI. The CDR3 is 13 residues long. CDR3 region: CASRGGTDYGYTF. DNA of the CDR3: TGTGCCAGCAGAGGGGGTACGGACTATGGCTACACCTTC.

This rearrangement joins TRBV6-5 to TRBJ2-7; a weak D match, TRBD1 (6 bases). Germline CDR1 and CDR2: MNHEY and SVGAGI. V was shortened by 5 bases and J by 0 bases, with 8 bases between the two germline ends. The CDR3 extends over 13 amino acids. The CDR3 DNA reads TGTGCCAGCAGTCAACAGGGCTCCTACGAGCAGTACGTC. As protein: CASSQQGSYEQYV.

The CDR3 protein is CASSQYSNQPQHF. CDR3 coding DNA: TGCGCCAGCAGCCAATATAGCAATCAGCCCCAGCATTTT. J is TRBJ1-5 and V is TRBV10-2; D not certain. Germline lookup yields CDR1 WSHSY and CDR2 SAAADI. V gave up 6 bases and J gave up 0 bases, with 6 bases separating them. The CDR3 extends over 13 amino acids.

The gene calls are TRBV5-1 and TRBJ2-3; 8 nucleotides line up with TRBD2. Germline assignment: CDR1 SGHRS and CDR2 YFSETQ. This CDR3 has 15 residues. The ends lost 4 bases at V and 5 bases at J; junction bases unmatched: 9. CDR3 in DNA: TGCGCCAGCAGCATTGTAGCGGGGAGAGGAGATACGCAGTATTTT. As protein: CASSIVAGRGDTQYF.

The chain is built from TRBV6-5 and TRBJ1-2; no firm D call. The CDR3 totals 12 residues. Trimming took off 2 bases at V and 7 bases at J, with 8 bases between the two ends. Germline CDR1 and CDR2: MNHEY and SVGAGI. CDR3 loop: CASSYEGSGYTF. CDR3 sequence (DNA): TGTGCCAGCAGTTACGAAGGAAGTGGCTACACCTTC.

V gene TRBV7-2 combines with J gene TRBJ1-3; 7 bases are a match to TRBD1. From germline, CDR1 is SGHTA and CDR2 FQGNSA. Germline trimming cut 2 bases from V and 4 bases from J; bases unmatched to any gene: 11. The CDR3 covers 17 residues. The CDR3 protein is CASSLWDSSTAGNTIYF. CDR3 bases: TGTGCCAGCAGCTTATGGGACAGCTCAACGGCAGGAAACACCATATATTTT.

The chain employs TRBV3-1 (or the pseudogene TRBV3-2) and TRBJ1-3; D possibly corresponds to TRBD1 (5 bases). Germline assignment: CDR1 LGHDT and CDR2 YNNKEL (reference sequence). The CDR3 extends over 14 amino acids. V lost 2 bases, J lost 4 bases, and 9 bases lay in between. The CDR3 nucleotides are TGTGCCAGCAGCCAACCCCAGGGAGGAAACACCATATATTTT. Residues: CASSQPQGGNTIYF.

The J gene is TRBJ2-1, the V gene TRBV5-1, with D hard to call. This CDR3 has 12 amino acids. Germline CDR1 is SGHRS and CDR2 is YFSETQ. Between the trimmed V and J ends, which lost 4 bases and 4 bases, there was a span of 6 bases. The CDR3 sequence is CASSQSYNEQFF. The DNA of the CDR3 is TGCGCCAGCAGCCAATCTTACAATGAGCAGTTCTTC.

The chain couples TRBV12-3 or TRBV12-4 to TRBJ2-2, with D tentatively TRBD1 (5 bases). The CDR3 length is 12 residues. Trimming took 5 bases from V and 8 from J, leaving 9 bases between them. The CDR3, as DNA: TGTGCCAGCAGTCGTAGGACAGGGGAGCTGTTTTTT. Amino acid sequence: CASSRRTGELFF.

The genes are TRBV24-1 and TRBJ2-2; D is undetermined. Trimming pared 4 bases from V and 1 base from J, leaving 9 bases between. The CDR3 runs to 15 residues. The germline CDR1 and CDR2 sequences are KGHDR and SFDVKD. DNA of the CDR3: TGTGCCACCAGTGAACCGGACGGGAACACCGGGGAGCTGTTTTTT. Amino acids: CATSEPDGNTGELFF.

The rearrangement links TRBV2 to TRBJ1-5; D possibly corresponds to TRBD1 (5 bases). The V gene's germline CDR1 is SNHLY and CDR2 FYNNEI. V was shortened by 6 bases and J by 0 bases, with 21 bases between the two germline ends. This CDR3 spans 18 amino acids. DNA of the CDR3: TGTGCCAGCAGAAAGGAATCCGCAGGGCTCAATAGCAATCAGCCCCAGCATTTT. Translated, it gives CASRKESAGLNSNQPQHF.

The gene calls are TRBV21-1 and TRBJ1-5; TRBD1 is the table's D call, not checked against the DNA. TRBV21-1 is marked as a pseudogene. This CDR3 region has 17 residues. CDR3 sequence: CASGPGQGALGNQPQHF. The CDR3 DNA sequence: TGTGCCAGCGGGCCAGGACAGGGGGCTTTGGGAAATCAGCCCCAGCATTTT.

The V gene is TRBV19, the J gene TRBJ1-5, with TRBD1 as a possible D gene (6 bases). V lost 1 base to trimming and J lost 9 bases, with 16 bases between them. CDR1 is LNHDA and CDR2 is SQIVND in the germline V gene (reference sequence). CDR3 size: 15 residues. CDR3 nucleotides: TGTGCCAGTAGTATAGTAGGGGGTGCTCCAATGCCCCAGCATTTT. Amino acids: CASSIVGGAPMPQHF.

The chain joins TRBV7-9 to TRBJ2-7; D remains unclear. Per germline, CDR1 SEHNR and CDR2 FQNEAQ (reference sequence). The V and J ends lost 1 base and 3 bases respectively, with 10 bases between them. The CDR3 is made up of 14 amino acids. CDR3 in DNA: TGTGCCAGCAGCTTAGGGCCCGGTGACTACGAGCAGTACGTC. It translates to CASSLGPGDYEQYV.

This chain links TRBV18 with TRBJ2-5; maybe TRBD2 (6 bases). Trimming left V 5 bases short and J 5 bases short, with 18 bases between. The germline gives CDR1 KGHSH, CDR2 LQKENI. The CDR3 totals 15 residues. The CDR3 DNA reads TGTGCCAGCTCAAGCTTCGGGGGTTCCGCGGAGACCCAGTACTTC. Translating gives CASSSFGGSAETQYF.